This T cell receptor beta chain was sequenced for a study of response to subunit inactivated influenza vaccine. Findings of the study overall: It was the authors' suggestion that each seasonal influenza vaccination recruits few new T cells.

V was shortened by 4 bases and J by 8 bases, with 17 bases between the two germline ends. This CDR3 has 14 amino acids. Germline lookup yields CDR1 MDHEN and CDR2 SYDVKM. In its sample, this clonotype was seen a few times. Antigen: not known. MiXCR, applied by TCRdb to the RT-PCR reads, yields one record per CDR3 protein. The table shows around 470,000 distinct CDR3 sequences, with around 7.7% occurring only once. This sequence joins TRBV28 and TRBJ1-2, with TRBD1 as a possible D gene (5 bases). The clonotype originates from a man between 50 and 69 years old who received an inactivated influenza vaccine. Here the sequenced sample was PBMCs from blood, taken less than 30 months after vaccination. CDR3 loop: CASSSRQGIEGYTF. CDR3 bases: TGTGCCAGCAGTTCCCGGCAGGGCATAGAAGGCTACACCTTC.